Listed here are 27 T cell receptor beta chains from one sample, sequenced in a study of blood T cell repertoires in COVID-19. The assay was immunoSEQ multiplex PCR, and TCRdb's table has in-frame clones only and misses some. The table shows a few hundred thousand clones, with about nine tenths occurring only once. Source material: PBMCs or T cells enriched from blood (not recorded which). These receptors all come from a woman between 50 and 59 years old who had recovered from COVID-19.

The gene calls are TRBV18 and TRBJ2-7, with 9 bases lining up with TRBD1. This CDR3 spans 15 amino acids. Looked up from germline, CDR1 is KGHSH and CDR2 is LQKENI. The trim removed 3 bases at V and 0 bases at J, leaving 3 bases unmatched. CDR3 region: CASSPRTGDSYEQYF. For the CDR3, the DNA is TGTGCCAGCTCACCCCGGACAGGGGACTCCTACGAGCAGTACTTC.

The chain employs TRBV7-8 and TRBJ2-5; 11 positions match TRBD2. The CDR3 loop spans 18 amino acids. From germline, CDR1 is SGHVS and CDR2 FQNEAQ. Trimming removed 5 bases from V and 4 bases from J; junction bases left unmatched: 15. CDR3 sequence (DNA): TGTGCCAGCAGCCCGGGGCATACTAGCGGGAGTGGGGTAGAGACCCAGTACTTC. This gives the protein CASSPGHTSGSGVETQYF.

As regards this clone: Different DNA sequences within this sample yield the same CDR3. The chain links TRBV28 to TRBJ1-1; 7 bases map to TRBD1. In germline, CDR1 is MDHEN, CDR2 SYDVKM. J lost 0 bases, V lost 2 bases, and 3 bases had no gene match. The CDR3 length is 15 residues. The CDR3 DNA reads TGTGCCAGCAGTTTAACCGGGACAGTGAACACTGAAGCTTTCTTT. This gives the protein CASSLTGTVNTEAFF.

The CDR3 DNA reads TGTGCCAGCTTCCGTCCTAATTCACCCCTCCACTTT. It specifies CASFRPNSPLHF. The chain carries TRBV12-3 or TRBV12-4 and TRBJ1-6; unclear D gene. The CDR3 is made up of 12 amino acids. V was clipped by 8 bases and J by 6 bases, with 8 bases between them.

The chain recombines TRBV6-2 or TRBV6-3 with TRBJ2-3; 7 bases agree with TRBD2. This CDR3 comprises 18 residues. Germline lookup yields CDR1 MNHEY and CDR2 SVGEGT. The trim removed 0 bases at V and 6 bases at J, leaving 15 bases unmatched. CDR3 region: CASSYSQTSRHGVDTQYF. The DNA of the CDR3 is TGTGCCAGCAGTTACTCGCAGACTAGCCGGCATGGTGTGGATACGCAGTATTTT.

V usage is TRBV4-1 and J usage is TRBJ2-1; TRBD2 aligns across 13 bases. Germline-derived CDR1 and CDR2 are MGHRA and YSYEKL. There are 15 residues in the CDR3. V was pared by 4 bases and J by 4 bases, with 1 base of the junction left unmatched. The CDR3 coding sequence is TGCGCCAGCAGCCCGGGACTAGCGGGATACAATGAGCAGTTCTTC. Translation: CASSPGLAGYNEQFF.

The chain couples TRBV6-2 or TRBV6-3 to TRBJ1-2; D possibly corresponds to TRBD1 (6 bases). The CDR3 sequence is 12 residues long. Trimming stripped 6 bases from V and 10 bases from J, with 15 bases between. Germline CDR1 reads MNHEY; CDR2 reads SVGEGT. In DNA form, the CDR3 reads TGTGCCAGCAGCGTACAGGGTTTCAACTACACCTTC. Amino acid sequence: CASSVQGFNYTF.

The J gene is TRBJ2-1, the V gene TRBV19; 8 bases are a match to TRBD1. The CDR3 is made up of 13 amino acids. Germline CDR1 is LNHDA and CDR2 is SQIVND (reference sequence). After removal of 2 bases from V and 9 bases from J, the junction contained 3 bases not matched to a gene. CDR3 region: CASSIQGASEQFF. Here the CDR3 DNA reads TGTGCCAGTAGTATACAGGGGGCCAGTGAGCAGTTCTTC.

This chain connects TRBV25-1 to TRBJ1-1, with unresolved D. The CDR3 loop spans 15 amino acids. Trimming left V 1 base short and J 0 bases short, with 9 bases between. The germline CDR1 and CDR2 sequences are MGHDK and SYGVNS. Here the CDR3 reads CASSELSQLNTEAFF. Here the CDR3 DNA reads TGTGCCAGCAGTGAATTGTCACAGTTGAACACTGAAGCTTTCTTT.

V usage is TRBV20-1 and J usage is TRBJ2-5; TRBD1 agrees at 8 bases. The CDR3 loop spans 15 amino acids. V lost 3 bases to trimming and J lost 2 bases; unmatched junction nucleotides: 8. CDR1 DFQATT and CDR2 SNEGSKA come from the germline V gene (reference sequence). This chain's CDR3 is CSASTSGQGQETQYF. Here the CDR3 DNA reads TGCAGTGCTAGTACAAGCGGACAGGGTCAAGAGACCCAGTACTTC.

This chain connects TRBV7-9 to TRBJ1-1; D perhaps matches TRBD1 (6 bases). Germline lookup yields CDR1 SEHNR and CDR2 FQNEAQ (reference sequence). V was pared by 6 bases and J by 3 bases, with 11 bases between. The CDR3 has 13 amino acids. CDR3: CASREGGYTEAFF. The DNA for the CDR3 is TGTGCCAGCAGAGAAGGGGGATACACTGAAGCTTTCTTT.

V usage is TRBV5-6 and J usage is TRBJ1-1; D is unclear. Per the germline V gene, CDR1 is SGHDT and CDR2 is YYEEEE. Trimming shortened V by 0 bases and J by 1 base, and 10 bases separated the two germline ends. There are 15 residues in the CDR3. The CDR3 is CASSLVRRENTEAFF. CDR3 in DNA: TGTGCCAGCAGCTTGGTCCGGAGGGAGAACACTGAAGCTTTCTTT. The complete variable domain, with remaining parts taken from reference TRBV5-6 and TRBJ1-1, reads DAGVTQSPTHLIKTRGQQVTLRCSPKSGHDTVSWYQQALGQGPQFIFQYYEEEERQRGNFPDRFSGHQFPNYSSELNVNALLLGDSALYLCASSLVRRENTEAFFGQGTRLTVV.

The J gene is TRBJ2-7, the V gene TRBV2; possible D gene TRBD1, 6 bases. This CDR3 is 13 amino acids long. CDR1 and CDR2 (germline): SNHLY, FYNNEI. V shed 3 bases and J shed 2 bases, with 8 bases lying between them. The CDR3 bases are TGTGCCAGCAGTGACCAGGGGACCTACGAGCAGTACTTC. Amino acids: CASSDQGTYEQYF.

V is TRBV27 and J is TRBJ2-7, with 10 bases aligning to TRBD2. Germline lookup yields CDR1 MNHEY and CDR2 SMNVEV (reference sequence). The junction had 4 bases not matched to a gene; V was cut back by 0 bases and J by 5 bases. This CDR3 region has 15 residues. DNA for the CDR3: TGTGCCAGCAGTTTATCGAGGCTAGCGGGAGACGAGCAGTACTTC. Its protein product is CASSLSRLAGDEQYF.

CDR3 sequence: CASSTDRGFFRTGANVLTF. CDR3 coding DNA: TGTGCCAGTAGTACGGACAGGGGTTTTTTTAGAACTGGGGCCAACGTCCTGACTTTC. V gene TRBV19 combines with J gene TRBJ2-6, with 9 bases identical to TRBD1. The CDR3 covers 19 residues. V shed 4 bases and J 2 bases; nucleotides not matched to a gene: 12. The germline CDR1 and CDR2 sequences are LNHDA and SQIVND (reference sequence). The variable domain in full, with the rest retrieved from reference TRBV19 and TRBJ2-6, is DGGITQSPKYLFRKEGQNVTLSCEQNLNHDAMYWYRQDPGQGLRLIYYSQIVNDFQKGDIAEGYSVSREKKESFPLTVTSAQKNPTAFYLCASSTDRGFFRTGANVLTFGAGSRLTVL.

The rearrangement links TRBV7-3 to TRBJ2-3; D gene unclear. CDR3 length: 15 residues. The V end lost 1 base, the J end lost 0 bases, and 8 bases lay between the germline ends. Germline V lookup: CDR1 SGHTA, CDR2 FQGTGA. The CDR3 DNA reads as TGTGCCAGCAGCTTAAAAGCGTCTAGCACAGATACGCAGTATTTT. This gives the protein CASSLKASSTDTQYF.

The rearrangement uses TRBV30 and TRBJ1-1; 11 nucleotides align to TRBD1. Per germline, CDR1 GTSNPN and CDR2 SVGIG (reference sequence). This CDR3 spans 13 amino acids. V shed 5 bases and J 4 bases; nucleotides not matched to a gene: 3. Here the CDR3 DNA reads TGTGCCTGGGGGGACAGGGGGGGCACTGAAGCTTTCTTT. Its protein product is CAWGDRGGTEAFF.

The genes are TRBV7-9 and TRBJ2-5; tentative D call: TRBD1 (6 bases). Looked up from germline, CDR1 is SEHNR and CDR2 is FQNEAQ (reference sequence). The V and J ends lost 2 bases and 4 bases respectively, with 8 bases between them. This CDR3 spans 13 amino acids. The CDR3 DNA reads as TGTGCCAGCAGCTTACGCAGGGGAGAGACCCAGTACTTC. It yields the protein CASSLRRGETQYF.

This clone occurred a few times. The chain recombines TRBV7-2 with TRBJ2-7, with 10 bases matching TRBD2. CDR1 and CDR2 from the germline V gene are SGHTA and FQGNSA. The V and J ends lost 6 bases and 5 bases, in that order; junction bases with no gene match: 10. The CDR3 spans 15 residues. In DNA form, the CDR3 reads TGTGCCAGCAGGCAAGCGGGAGGGCCCGGGAACGAGCAGTACTTC. The encoded protein is CASRQAGGPGNEQYF.

The CDR3 reads CASRRGSTDTQYF. As DNA, the CDR3 is TGTGCCAGCAGAAGGGGAAGCACAGATACGCAGTATTTT. This chain joins TRBV6-5 and TRBJ2-3, with a weak D call TRBD1 (5 bases). V lost 6 bases and J 0 bases, leaving 7 bases between the germline ends. Germline V gene lookup returns CDR1 MNHEY and CDR2 SVGAGI. The CDR3 runs 13 residues.

This chain links TRBV11-2 with TRBJ2-1, with 8 bases aligning to TRBD2. Looked up from germline, CDR1 is SGHAT and CDR2 is FQNNGV. CDR3 length: 11 residues. The V segment lost 10 bases and the J segment 5 bases; nucleotides outside the gene matches: 1. The CDR3 region has the DNA TGTGCCACGACTAGCGACAATGAGCAGTTCTTC. Its protein is CATTSDNEQFF.

This clone came up once. The rearrangement joins TRBV29-1 to TRBJ2-7, with 8 bases lining up with TRBD2. CDR1 is SQVTM and CDR2 is ANQGSEA in the germline V gene. The CDR3 has 15 residues. V dropped 6 bases and J dropped 1; count of bases not matched to a gene: 11. CDR3 amino acids: CSVYGGATGSYEQYF. For the CDR3, the DNA is TGCAGCGTGTACGGGGGGGCGACAGGTTCCTACGAGCAGTACTTC.

In its sample, this clone was seen once. V is TRBV29-1 and J is TRBJ2-1; D possibly corresponds to TRBD2 (7 bases). CDR1 is SQVTM, CDR2 ANQGSEA, per germline. V was trimmed by 7 bases and J by 7 bases, leaving 17 bases between them. The CDR3 contains 13 residues. The CDR3 region is CSAGGGRENEQFF. Written as DNA, the CDR3 is TGCAGCGCTGGGGGGGGCAGGGAGAATGAGCAGTTCTTC.

This clone has a single count. The chain is built from TRBV27 and TRBJ1-4; 7 nucleotides match TRBD1. The CDR3 covers 14 residues. CDR1 is MNHEY, CDR2 SMNVEV, per germline (reference sequence). V shed 6 bases, J shed 8 bases, and the junction held 9 bases outside the gene matches. CDR3 amino acids: CASSRTGPAEKLFF. The CDR3, as DNA: TGTGCCAGCAGCCGGACAGGCCCAGCGGAAAAACTGTTTTTT. The whole variable domain, remainder taken from reference TRBV27 and TRBJ1-4, is EAQVTQNPRYLITVTGKKLTVTCSQNMNHEYMSWYRQDPGLGLRQIYYSMNVEVTDKGDVPEGYKVSRKEKRNFPLILESPSPNQTSLYFCASSRTGPAEKLFFGSGTQLSVL.

CDR3 protein: CAWSPSGRKSYNEQFF. The CDR3, as DNA: TGTGCCTGGAGTCCTAGCGGGAGAAAGTCCTACAATGAGCAGTTCTTC. The chain carries TRBV30 and TRBJ2-1; 10 positions agree with TRBD2. Germline V gene data show CDR1 as GTSNPN and CDR2 as SVGIG (reference sequence). The CDR3 has 16 amino acids. V was pared by 2 bases and J by 1 base, with 5 bases of the junction left unmatched.

The gene calls are TRBV28 and TRBJ1-6; unclear D gene. Trimming took off 5 bases at V and 9 bases at J, with 20 bases between the two ends. CDR1 is MDHEN, CDR2 SYDVKM, per germline. CDR3 length: 16 amino acids. The DNA for the CDR3 is TGTGCCAGCAGTCCGCTCAGGTCCCCCAGGTCTTCACCCCTCCACTTT. Translated, it gives CASSPLRSPRSSPLHF.

This sequence joins TRBV5-1 and TRBJ2-3; 14 positions match TRBD2. V gave up 0 bases and J gave up 5 bases; unmatched junction bases: 8. Germline V gene lookup returns CDR1 SGHRS and CDR2 YFSETQ. The CDR3 loop spans 18 amino acids. Here the CDR3 DNA reads TGCGCCAGCAGCTTGGAGTATCGACTAGCGGGAGGGGTAGATACGCAGTATTTT. This gives the protein CASSLEYRLAGGVDTQYF. Supplemented by reference TRBV5-1 and TRBJ2-3, the full variable domain reads KAGVTQTPRYLIKTRGQQVTLSCSPISGHRSVSWYQQTPGQGLQFLFEYFSETQRNKGNFPGRFSGRQFSNSRSEMNVSTLELGDSALYLCASSLEYRLAGGVDTQYFGPGTRLTVL.